This TCR beta chain was retrieved from a study of blood T cell repertoires in COVID-19. Under the authors' procedure: Estimates of nucleated cell counts were drawn from the amplification of reference gene primers. Data came from immunoSEQ multiplex PCR; TCRdb stores just in-frame clones and leaves some out. For V, J and clone size, that table is used; D and trimming come from the DNA. The sample comprises approximately 300,000 clones, about 85% of which are singletons, and 5.5% to 6% rests with the top ten. Symptom resolution, clearance, or two negative PCRs marked the recovered donors of Cohort 3. Source material: PBMCs or T cells enriched from blood (not recorded which). The TCR comes from a woman in her twenties or thirties who had recovered from COVID-19.

Here the CDR3 reads CASSPPTGNQPQHF. The CDR3, as DNA: TGTGCCAGCAGTCCACCAACAGGGAATCAGCCCCAGCATTTT. V is TRBV6-2 or TRBV6-3 and J is TRBJ1-5; tentatively, D is TRBD1 (6 bases). The germline V gene encodes CDR1 MNHEY and CDR2 SVGEGT. This CDR3 has 14 residues. V shed 5 bases and J shed 4 bases, with 12 bases lying between them.